These 25 T cell receptor beta chains originate from one sample sequenced in a study of blood T cell repertoires in COVID-19. Sequencing used immunoSEQ multiplex PCR; TCRdb keeps in-frame clones, though not all of them. This sample has about 33,000 clones, with 86% found just once. The specimen sequenced was peripheral blood. The receptors shown here come from a woman older than 75 with active or convalescent COVID-19.

This clone has a single count. The V gene is TRBV2, the J gene TRBJ2-7, with unresolved D. V shed 6 bases and J shed 7 bases, with 19 bases lying between them. The CDR3 has 14 amino acids. CDR1 and CDR2 (germline): SNHLY, FYNNEI. The CDR3 spells CASRTPPALQEQYF. The CDR3 DNA sequence: TGTGCCAGCAGGACCCCCCCAGCGCTGCAGGAGCAGTACTTC.

The chain links TRBV27 to TRBJ1-5; D is uncertain. CDR1 is MNHEY, CDR2 SMNVEV, per germline (reference sequence). The CDR3 consists of 14 residues. V lost 4 bases and J 2 bases, leaving 9 bases between the germline ends. The CDR3 DNA reads as TGTGCCAGCAGTTCGGGGTTCGGCAATCAGCCCCAGCATTTT. It encodes CASSSGFGNQPQHF.

V and J are TRBV5-1 and TRBJ2-5, with a possible D match to TRBD1 (6 bases). V shed 2 bases and J shed 5 bases, with 13 bases lying between them. The CDR3 covers 14 residues. Germline CDR1 SGHRS, CDR2 YFSETQ. As DNA, the CDR3 is TGCGCCAGCAGCTTCACAGGGTTGTATGAGACCCAGTACTTC. This translates into CASSFTGLYETQYF.

The chain couples TRBV5-6 to TRBJ1-2; 8 nucleotides align to TRBD1. V was pared by 3 bases and J by 7 bases, with 5 bases of the junction left unmatched. Germline V gene sequence: CDR1 SGHDT, CDR2 YYEEEE. CDR3 size: 13 residues. The CDR3 nucleotides read TGTGCCAGCAGCTGGCAGGGGGCTGGTGGCTACACCTTC. The encoded protein is CASSWQGAGGYTF.

The chain uses TRBV7-2 and TRBJ2-7, with D uncertain. Germline values: CDR1 SGHTA, CDR2 FQGNSA. V dropped 2 bases and J dropped 6 bases, with 5 bases sitting between them. This CDR3 is built from 11 residues. The CDR3 DNA sequence: TGTGCCAGCAGCTTATCGCGCGAGCAGTACTTC. Protein sequence: CASSLSREQYF.

This sequence joins TRBV15 and TRBJ2-5, with a possible D match to TRBD1 (6 bases). The germline gives CDR1 LNHNV, CDR2 YYDKDF (reference sequence). V lost 4 bases to trimming and J lost 2 bases, with 8 bases between them. The CDR3 has 13 amino acids. The CDR3: CATSKGQQETQYF. DNA of the CDR3: TGTGCCACCAGCAAAGGACAGCAAGAGACCCAGTACTTC.

V is TRBV5-1 and J is TRBJ2-1; maybe TRBD1 (5 bases). Germline-derived CDR1 and CDR2 are SGHRS and YFSETQ. The CDR3 spans 15 residues. Trimming removed 2 bases from V and 6 bases from J, with 15 bases in between. The CDR3 is CASSFLSGQGNEQFF. CDR3 in DNA: TGCGCCAGCAGCTTCCTGTCAGGGCAGGGCAATGAGCAGTTCTTC.

V is TRBV9 and J is TRBJ2-3, with no clear D. Trimming removed 2 bases at V and 2 bases at J, with 9 bases between. Looked up from germline, CDR1 is SGDLS and CDR2 is YYNGEE. This CDR3 has 14 residues. The CDR3 sequence: CASSVSAYTDTQYF. The CDR3 DNA is TGTGCCAGCAGCGTCTCTGCCTACACAGATACGCAGTATTTT.

The chain has TRBV5-1 and TRBJ1-4; a possible D gene is TRBD1 (6 bases). The CDR3 runs to 16 residues. Trimming pared 4 bases from V and 5 bases from J, leaving 18 bases between. In germline, CDR1 is SGHRS, CDR2 YFSETQ. The CDR3 DNA sequence: TGCGCCAGCAGCAAGAACCAACAGGGTGGAAATGAAAAACTGTTTTTT. Translated: CASSKNQQGGNEKLFF. Filled out from reference TRBV5-1 and TRBJ1-4, the complete variable domain reads KAGVTQTPRYLIKTRGQQVTLSCSPISGHRSVSWYQQTPGQGLQFLFEYFSETQRNKGNFPGRFSGRQFSNSRSEMNVSTLELGDSALYLCASSKNQQGGNEKLFFGSGTQLSVL.

This chain connects TRBV9 to TRBJ1-2; 7 bases agree with TRBD1. CDR1 is SGDLS, CDR2 YYNGEE, per germline. This CDR3 is built from 13 residues. J lost 5 bases, V lost 7 bases, and 8 bases had no gene match. The CDR3 loop is CASPRGQIYGYTF. CDR3 DNA: TGTGCCAGCCCGAGGGGACAGATTTATGGCTACACCTTC.

V and J are TRBV5-5 and TRBJ2-7; 9 positions match TRBD2. Looked up from germline, CDR1 is SGHKS and CDR2 is YYEKEE (reference sequence). The CDR3 contains 14 residues. The J segment lost 3 bases and the V segment lost 0 bases, leaving 1 base of the junction unmatched. The CDR3 reads CASSLASGNYEQYF. For the CDR3, the DNA is TGTGCCAGCAGCTTGGCTAGCGGGAACTACGAGCAGTACTTC.

The chain employs TRBV19 and TRBJ1-5; D is uncertain. The CDR3 contains 15 residues. V lost 3 bases and J 4 bases, leaving 13 bases between the germline ends. Germline CDR1 LNHDA, CDR2 SQIVND (reference sequence). The CDR3 sequence is CASSIYGRENQPQHF. CDR3 DNA: TGTGCCAGTAGTATCTACGGACGGGAGAATCAGCCCCAGCATTTT.

The chain links TRBV18 to TRBJ1-1; TRBD1 agrees at 10 bases. The CDR3 is made up of 15 amino acids. V was pared by 2 bases and J by 4 bases, with 4 bases of the junction left unmatched. The germline gives CDR1 KGHSH, CDR2 LQKENI. CDR3 nucleotides: TGTGCCAGCTCACCAGGGACAGGGGTTCCCACTGAAGCTTTCTTT. Translation gives CASSPGTGVPTEAFF.

This clone was observed once. The chain links TRBV2 to TRBJ1-5; D is uncertain. This CDR3 spans 16 amino acids. Germline assignment: CDR1 SNHLY and CDR2 FYNNEI. V was clipped by 4 bases and J by 1 base, with 14 bases between them. DNA for the CDR3: TGTGCCAGCAGTGGGGGAGCGGCCCAGAGCAATCAGCCCCAGCATTTT. Translation: CASSGGAAQSNQPQHF.

The count of this clone is one. This chain joins TRBV2 and TRBJ1-6; TRBD1 might be the D (5 bases). Germline V lookup: CDR1 SNHLY, CDR2 FYNNEI. The V and J ends lost 6 bases and 6 bases respectively, with 18 bases between them. The CDR3 length is 16 residues. This CDR3 reads CASRGTGAKGNSPLHF. The CDR3 nucleotides are TGTGCCAGCAGAGGTACAGGAGCGAAGGGTAATTCACCCCTCCACTTT.

The V and J genes are TRBV27 and TRBJ2-2, with D tentatively TRBD2 (5 bases). Per the germline V gene, CDR1 is MNHEY and CDR2 is SMNVEV (reference sequence). V was clipped by 8 bases and J by 0 bases, with 7 bases between them. The CDR3 consists of 13 residues. CDR3 bases: TGTGCCAGCCGGGAAACGAACACCGGGGAGCTGTTTTTT. It translates to CASRETNTGELFF.

The chain has TRBV19 and TRBJ2-3, with D tentatively TRBD1 (5 bases). Trimming removed 1 base from V and 4 bases from J, with 12 bases in between. Germline lookup yields CDR1 LNHDA and CDR2 SQIVND (reference sequence). CDR3 size: 15 residues. The CDR3 coding sequence is TGTGCCAGTAGTATAGGAAGGGGCAGGTCAGATACGCAGTATTTT. Residues: CASSIGRGRSDTQYF.

The genes are TRBV9 and TRBJ2-3; TRBD2 matches at 8 bases. Germline CDR1 reads SGDLS; CDR2 reads YYNGEE. Unmatched junction bases numbered 4, after V lost 0 bases and J lost 4 bases. The CDR3 covers 15 residues. DNA for the CDR3: TGTGCCAGCAGCGTAGGGACGGGGGGGCCAGATACGCAGTATTTT. It translates to CASSVGTGGPDTQYF.

This clone appeared a few times. This rearrangement joins TRBV7-2 to TRBJ2-7, with no clear D. The germline V gene encodes CDR1 SGHTA and CDR2 FQGNSA. CDR3 length equals 14 residues. The V end lost 3 bases, the J end lost 0 bases, and 9 bases lay between the germline ends. DNA of the CDR3: TGTGCCAGCAGCTTGGAGTTTTCCTCCTACGAGCAGTACTTC. This translates into CASSLEFSSYEQYF.

The chain recombines TRBV28 with TRBJ2-1; 14 bases are a match to TRBD2. The CDR3 sequence is 16 residues long. CDR1 MDHEN and CDR2 SYDVKM come from the germline V gene. The junction had 4 bases not matched to a gene; V was cut back by 2 bases and J by 7 bases. CDR3 sequence reads: CASSLAGTSGRNEQFF. CDR3 bases: TGTGCCAGCAGTTTAGCCGGGACTAGCGGGAGAAATGAGCAGTTCTTC. The entire variable domain, with the rest obtained from reference TRBV28 and TRBJ2-1, is as follows: DVKVTQSSRYLVKRTGEKVFLECVQDMDHENMFWYRQDPGLGLRLIYFSYDVKMKEKGDIPEGYSVSREKKERFSLILESASTNQTSMYLCASSLAGTSGRNEQFFGPGTRLTVL.

The chain uses TRBV7-9 and TRBJ1-5; D is possibly TRBD1 (5 bases). Germline CDR1 and CDR2: SEHNR and FQNEAQ (reference sequence). CDR3 length equals 16 residues. V shed 1 base and J shed 1 base, with 11 bases lying between them. CDR3 bases: TGTGCCAGCAGCTTAGGTTCAGGGAAAAGCAATCAGCCCCAGCATTTT. This codes for CASSLGSGKSNQPQHF.

The chain uses TRBV20-1 and TRBJ1-1; D gene ambiguous. The CDR3 contains 16 residues. Per the germline V gene, CDR1 is DFQATT and CDR2 is SNEGSKA (reference sequence). The V gene lost 3 bases and the J gene lost 0 bases, with 17 bases spanning the gap. The CDR3 protein is CSASKLDKAMNTEAFF. The CDR3 DNA sequence: TGCAGTGCTAGTAAGTTAGACAAGGCGATGAACACTGAAGCTTTCTTT.

The chain joins TRBV5-4 to TRBJ1-3; 7 bases fit TRBD1. The CDR3 extends over 13 amino acids. Germline V gene data show CDR1 as SGHNT and CDR2 as YYREEE (reference sequence). V dropped 2 bases and J dropped 8; count of bases not matched to a gene: 4. The CDR3 protein is CASSFQGDYTIYF. Written as DNA, the CDR3 is TGTGCCAGCAGCTTTCAGGGGGATTACACCATATATTTT. The complete variable domain, with remaining parts taken from reference TRBV5-4 and TRBJ1-3, reads ETGVTQSPTHLIKTRGQQVTLRCSSQSGHNTVSWYQQALGQGPQFIFQYYREEENGRGNFPPRFSGLQFPNYSSELNVNALELDDSALYLCASSFQGDYTIYFGEGSWLTVV.

The chain has TRBV5-1 and TRBJ2-3; D may be TRBD1 (5 bases). Trimming stripped 5 bases from V and 2 bases from J, with 9 bases between. The CDR3 has 13 amino acids. Germline CDR1 reads SGHRS; CDR2 reads YFSETQ. The chain's CDR3 is CASRTASTDTQYF. Written as DNA, the CDR3 is TGCGCCAGCAGGACAGCTTCCACAGATACGCAGTATTTT.

The rearrangement uses TRBV29-1 and TRBJ2-5; D uncertain. V was clipped by 5 bases and J by 1 base, with 5 bases between them. The CDR3 has 11 residues. Germline values: CDR1 SQVTM, CDR2 ANQGSEA. This CDR3 reads CSVSGQETQYF. DNA for the CDR3: TGCAGCGTTTCAGGCCAAGAGACCCAGTACTTC.